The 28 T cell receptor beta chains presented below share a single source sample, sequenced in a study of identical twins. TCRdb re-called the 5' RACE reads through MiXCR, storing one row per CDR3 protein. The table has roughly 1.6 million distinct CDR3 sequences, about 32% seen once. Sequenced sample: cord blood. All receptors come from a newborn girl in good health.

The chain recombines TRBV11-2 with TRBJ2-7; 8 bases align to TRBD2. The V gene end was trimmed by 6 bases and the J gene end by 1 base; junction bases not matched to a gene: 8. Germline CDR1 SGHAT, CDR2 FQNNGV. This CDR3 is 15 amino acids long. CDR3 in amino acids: CASRLLAAPSYEQYF. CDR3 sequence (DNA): TGTGCCAGCAGACTACTAGCGGCCCCGTCCTACGAGCAGTACTTC. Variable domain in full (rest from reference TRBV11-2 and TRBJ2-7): EAGVAQSPRYKIIEKRQSVAFWCNPISGHATLYWYQQILGQGPKLLIQFQNNGVVDDSQLPKDRFSAERLKGVDSTLKIQPAKLEDSAVYLCASRLLAAPSYEQYFGPGTRLTVT.

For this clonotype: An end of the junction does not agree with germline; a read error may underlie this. The DNA for the CDR3 is TGCGCCAGCAGCCAACGGGACAGGGATAACTATGGCTGCACCTTC. Translation: CASSQRDRDNYGCTF. The chain employs TRBV4-1 and TRBJ1-2, with TRBD1 matching over 9 bases. Germline CDR1 MGHRA, CDR2 YSYEKL. This CDR3 is 15 amino acids long.

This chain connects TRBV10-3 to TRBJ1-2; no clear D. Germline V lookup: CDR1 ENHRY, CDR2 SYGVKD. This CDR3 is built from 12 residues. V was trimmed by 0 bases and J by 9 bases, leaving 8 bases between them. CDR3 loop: CAISESRERYTF. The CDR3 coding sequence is TGTGCCATCAGTGAGTCGAGGGAACGCTACACCTTC.

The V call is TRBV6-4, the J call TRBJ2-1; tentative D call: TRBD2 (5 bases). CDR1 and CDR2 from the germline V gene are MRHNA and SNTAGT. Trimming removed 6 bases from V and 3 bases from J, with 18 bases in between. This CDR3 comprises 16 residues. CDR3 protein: CASSQRRTYLYNEQFF. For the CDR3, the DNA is TGTGCCAGCAGCCAACGGAGGACCTACCTCTACAATGAGCAGTTCTTC.

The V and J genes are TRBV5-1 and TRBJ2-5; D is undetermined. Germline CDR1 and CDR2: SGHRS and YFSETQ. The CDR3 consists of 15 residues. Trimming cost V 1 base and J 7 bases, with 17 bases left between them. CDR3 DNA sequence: TGCGCCAGCAGCTTGAGTCTTCCAAATTTGGGGACCCAGTACTTC. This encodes CASSLSLPNLGTQYF.

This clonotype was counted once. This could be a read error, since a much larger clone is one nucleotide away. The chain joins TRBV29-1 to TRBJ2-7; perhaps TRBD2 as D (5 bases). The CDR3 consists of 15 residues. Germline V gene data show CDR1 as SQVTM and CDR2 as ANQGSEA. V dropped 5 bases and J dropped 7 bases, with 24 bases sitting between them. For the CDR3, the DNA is TGCAGCGTTCGCTTATTCCGGGATCAAGGGAATGAGCAGTACTTC. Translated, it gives CSVRLFRDQGNEQYF.

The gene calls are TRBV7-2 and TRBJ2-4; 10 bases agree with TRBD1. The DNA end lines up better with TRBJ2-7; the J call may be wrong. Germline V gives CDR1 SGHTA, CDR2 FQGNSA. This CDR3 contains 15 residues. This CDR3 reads CASSLRGQGPSEQYF. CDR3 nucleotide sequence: TGTGCCAGCAGCTTGCGGGGACAGGGGCCCTCCGAGCAGTACTTC.

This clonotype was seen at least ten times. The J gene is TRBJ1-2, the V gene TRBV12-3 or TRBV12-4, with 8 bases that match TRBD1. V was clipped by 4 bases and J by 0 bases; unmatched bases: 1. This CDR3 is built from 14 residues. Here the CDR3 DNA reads TGTGCCAGCAGTTACAGGGGGGCTAACTATGGCTACACCTTC. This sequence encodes CASSYRGANYGYTF.

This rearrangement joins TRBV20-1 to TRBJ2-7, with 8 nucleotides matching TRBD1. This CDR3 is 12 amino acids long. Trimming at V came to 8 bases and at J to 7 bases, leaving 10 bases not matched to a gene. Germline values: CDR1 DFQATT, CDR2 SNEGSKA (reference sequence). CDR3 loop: CSQAGGFSEQYF. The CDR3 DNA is TGCAGTCAGGCAGGGGGCTTTTCTGAGCAGTACTTC.

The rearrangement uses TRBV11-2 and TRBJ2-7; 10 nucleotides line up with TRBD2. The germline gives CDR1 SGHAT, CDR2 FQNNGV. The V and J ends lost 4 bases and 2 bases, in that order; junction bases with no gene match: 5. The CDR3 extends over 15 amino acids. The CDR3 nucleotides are TGTGCCAGCAGCTCCCTAGCGGGGGTAACCTACGAGCAGTACTTC. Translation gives CASSSLAGVTYEQYF.

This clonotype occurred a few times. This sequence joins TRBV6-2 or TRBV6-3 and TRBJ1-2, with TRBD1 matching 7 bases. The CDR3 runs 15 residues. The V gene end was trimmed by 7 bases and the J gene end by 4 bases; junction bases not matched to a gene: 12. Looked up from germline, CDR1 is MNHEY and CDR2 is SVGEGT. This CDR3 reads CASTLLGQRAYGYTF. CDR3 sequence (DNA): TGTGCCAGCACCCTATTGGGACAGAGAGCCTATGGCTACACCTTC.

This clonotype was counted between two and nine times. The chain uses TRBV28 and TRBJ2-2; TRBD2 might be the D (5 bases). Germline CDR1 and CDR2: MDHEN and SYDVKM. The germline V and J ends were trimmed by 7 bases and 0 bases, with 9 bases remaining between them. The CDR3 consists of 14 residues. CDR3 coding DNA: TGTGCCAGCACGGTGGAGGCGAACACCGGGGAGCTGTTTTTT. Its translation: CASTVEANTGELFF.

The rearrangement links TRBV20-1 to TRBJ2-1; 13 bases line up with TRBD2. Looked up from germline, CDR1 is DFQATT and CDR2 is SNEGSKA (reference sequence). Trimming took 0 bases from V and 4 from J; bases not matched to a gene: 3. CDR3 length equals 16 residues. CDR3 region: CSARDPGLAGYNEQFF. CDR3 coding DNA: TGCAGTGCTAGAGATCCGGGACTAGCGGGATACAATGAGCAGTTCTTC.

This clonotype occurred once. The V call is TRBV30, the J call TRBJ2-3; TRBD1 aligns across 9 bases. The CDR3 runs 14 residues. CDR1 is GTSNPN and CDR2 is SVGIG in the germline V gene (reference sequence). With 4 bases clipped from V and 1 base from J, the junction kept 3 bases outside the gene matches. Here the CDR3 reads CAWTGDRGTDTQYF. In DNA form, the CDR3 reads TGTGCCTGGACAGGGGACAGGGGCACAGATACGCAGTATTTT.

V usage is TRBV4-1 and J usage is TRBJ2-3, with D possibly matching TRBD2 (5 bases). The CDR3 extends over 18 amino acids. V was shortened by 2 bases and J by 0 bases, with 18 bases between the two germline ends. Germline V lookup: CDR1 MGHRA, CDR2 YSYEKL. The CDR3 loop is CASSQSYGRAVSTDTQYF. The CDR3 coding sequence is TGCGCCAGCAGCCAATCCTACGGGCGGGCGGTAAGCACAGATACGCAGTATTTT.

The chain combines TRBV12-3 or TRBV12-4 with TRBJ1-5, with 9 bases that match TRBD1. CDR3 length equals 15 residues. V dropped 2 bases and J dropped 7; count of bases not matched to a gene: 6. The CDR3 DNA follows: TGTGCCAGCAGTTTAAGGGGACAGGGAAGACAGCCCCAGCATTTT. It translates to CASSLRGQGRQPQHF.

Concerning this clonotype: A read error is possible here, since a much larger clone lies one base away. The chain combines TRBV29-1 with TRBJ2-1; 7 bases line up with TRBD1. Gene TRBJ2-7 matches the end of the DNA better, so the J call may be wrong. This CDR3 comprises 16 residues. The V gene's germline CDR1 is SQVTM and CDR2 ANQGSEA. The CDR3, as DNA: TGCAGCGTTGAAGATCGACAGGGCGATCGAGCCAATGAGCAGTACTTC. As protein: CSVEDRQGDRANEQYF.

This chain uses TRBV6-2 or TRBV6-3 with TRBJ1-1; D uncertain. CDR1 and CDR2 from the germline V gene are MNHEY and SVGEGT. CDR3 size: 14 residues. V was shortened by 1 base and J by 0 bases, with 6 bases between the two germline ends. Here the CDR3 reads CASSYWSLNTEAFF. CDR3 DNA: TGTGCCAGCAGTTACTGGTCCCTGAACACTGAAGCTTTCTTT.

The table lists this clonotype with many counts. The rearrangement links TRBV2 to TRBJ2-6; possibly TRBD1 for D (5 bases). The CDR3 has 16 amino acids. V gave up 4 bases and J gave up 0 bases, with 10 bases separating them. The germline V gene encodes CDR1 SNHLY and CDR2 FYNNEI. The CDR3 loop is CASSVRQFSGANVLTF. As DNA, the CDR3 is TGTGCCAGCAGTGTTCGACAGTTCTCTGGGGCCAACGTCCTGACTTTC. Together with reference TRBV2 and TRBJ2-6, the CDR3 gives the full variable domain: EPEVTQTPSHQVTQMGQEVILRCVPISNHLYFYWYRQILGQKVEFLVSFYNNEISEKSEIFDDQFSVERPDGSNFTLKIRSTKLEDSAMYFCASSVRQFSGANVLTFGAGSRLTVL.

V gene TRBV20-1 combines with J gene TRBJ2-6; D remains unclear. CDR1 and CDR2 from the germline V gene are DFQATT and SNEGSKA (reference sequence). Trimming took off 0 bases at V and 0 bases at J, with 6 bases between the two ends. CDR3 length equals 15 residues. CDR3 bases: TGCAGTGCTAGAGATCGCCGCTCTGGGGCCAACGTCCTGACTTTC. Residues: CSARDRRSGANVLTF.

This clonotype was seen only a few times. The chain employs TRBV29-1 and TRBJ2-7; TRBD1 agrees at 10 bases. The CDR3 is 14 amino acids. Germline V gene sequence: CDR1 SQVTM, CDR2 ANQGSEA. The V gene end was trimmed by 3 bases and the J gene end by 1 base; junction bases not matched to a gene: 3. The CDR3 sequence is CSVEDRGKSYEQYF. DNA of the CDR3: TGCAGCGTTGAGGACAGGGGGAAGTCCTACGAGCAGTACTTC.

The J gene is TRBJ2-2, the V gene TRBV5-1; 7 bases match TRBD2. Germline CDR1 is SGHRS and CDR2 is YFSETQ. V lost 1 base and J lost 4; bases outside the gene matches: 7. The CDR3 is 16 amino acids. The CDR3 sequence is CASSLLGLVATGELFF. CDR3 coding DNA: TGCGCCAGCAGCTTGCTCGGACTAGTTGCCACCGGGGAGCTGTTTTTT.

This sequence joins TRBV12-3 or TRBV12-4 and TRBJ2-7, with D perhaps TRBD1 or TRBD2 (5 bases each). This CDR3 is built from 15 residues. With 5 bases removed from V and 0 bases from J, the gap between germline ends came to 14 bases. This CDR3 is CASSRPGTHSYEQYF. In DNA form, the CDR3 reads TGTGCCAGCAGTCGCCCCGGGACCCACTCCTACGAGCAGTACTTC.

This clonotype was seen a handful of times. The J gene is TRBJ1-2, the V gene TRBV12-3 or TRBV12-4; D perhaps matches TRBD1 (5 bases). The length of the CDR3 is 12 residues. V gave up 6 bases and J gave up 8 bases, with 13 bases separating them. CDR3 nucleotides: TGTGCCAGCAGCCGTCTAGGGGAGGGCTACACCTTC. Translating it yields CASSRLGEGYTF.

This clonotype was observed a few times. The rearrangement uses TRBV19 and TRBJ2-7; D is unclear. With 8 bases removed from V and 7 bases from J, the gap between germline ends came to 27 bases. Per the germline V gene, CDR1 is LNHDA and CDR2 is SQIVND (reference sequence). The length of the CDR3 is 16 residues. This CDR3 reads CASPTPIEAYSWEQYF. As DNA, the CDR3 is TGTGCCAGTCCTACGCCGATTGAGGCCTACTCCTGGGAGCAGTACTTC.

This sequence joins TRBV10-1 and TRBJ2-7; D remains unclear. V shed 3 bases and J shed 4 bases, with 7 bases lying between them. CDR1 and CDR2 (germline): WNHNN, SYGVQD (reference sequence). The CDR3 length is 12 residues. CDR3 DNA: TGCGCCAGCAGTGACTCAAATTACGAGCAGTACTTC. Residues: CASSDSNYEQYF.

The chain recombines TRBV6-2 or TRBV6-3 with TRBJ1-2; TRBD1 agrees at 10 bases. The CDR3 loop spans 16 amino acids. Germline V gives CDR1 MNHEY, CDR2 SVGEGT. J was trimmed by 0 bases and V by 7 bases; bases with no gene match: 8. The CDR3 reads CASTPGQGMANYGYTF. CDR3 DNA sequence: TGTGCCAGCACCCCGGGACAGGGGATGGCTAACTATGGCTACACCTTC.

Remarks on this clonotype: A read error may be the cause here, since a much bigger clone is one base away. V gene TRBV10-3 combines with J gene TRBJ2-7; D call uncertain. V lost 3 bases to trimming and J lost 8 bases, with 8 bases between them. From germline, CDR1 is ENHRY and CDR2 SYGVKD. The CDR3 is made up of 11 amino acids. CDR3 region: CAISDGGKQYF. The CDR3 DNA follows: TGTGCCATCAGTGACGGCGGCAAGCAGTACTTC.